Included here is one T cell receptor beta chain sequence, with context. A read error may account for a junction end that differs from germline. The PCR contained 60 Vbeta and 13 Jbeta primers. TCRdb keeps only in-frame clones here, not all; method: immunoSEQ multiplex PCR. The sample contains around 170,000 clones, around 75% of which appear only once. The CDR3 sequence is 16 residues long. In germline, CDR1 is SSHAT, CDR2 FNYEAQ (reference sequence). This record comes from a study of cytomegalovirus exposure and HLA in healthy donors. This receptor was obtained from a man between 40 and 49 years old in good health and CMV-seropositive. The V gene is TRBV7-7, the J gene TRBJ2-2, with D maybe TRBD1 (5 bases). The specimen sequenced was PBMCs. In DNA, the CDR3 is TGTGCTAGCAGCTCCCGGTGGGGCCAGAACACCGGGGAGCTGTTTTTT. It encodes CASSSRWGQNTGELFF.